A single TCR beta chain is shown here with its context. This sample is drawn from a study of T cell responses to AZD1222 COVID-19 vaccine. The CDR3 spans 15 residues. V gave up 3 bases and J gave up 7 bases; unmatched junction bases: 9. CDR1 is MNHNS, CDR2 SASEGT, per germline. Data came from immunoSEQ multiplex PCR; TCRdb stores just in-frame clones and leaves some out. The sample holds under 95,000 clones, nearly 90% seen once. The clonotype comes from an adult in good health. The sequencing used peripheral blood, collected on day 0 of AZD1222 vaccination. V is TRBV6-1 and J is TRBJ1-2, with TRBD1 identical over 9 bases. For the CDR3, the DNA is TGTGCCAGCAGTGACGGGGGACAGGGAGTGGGTGGCTACACCTTC. Its protein is CASSDGGQGVGGYTF.